This is a list of T cell receptor beta chains from one sample in a study of CD8 T cells in Susac syndrome. In TCRdb, the immunoSEQ multiplex PCR reads were re-called with MiXCR into one record per CDR3 protein. The profile shows more than 150,000 distinct CDR3 sequences, 90% to 95% of them singletons. Sequencing was carried out using CD4+ T cells from PBMCs. The receptors shown here come from a human donor in good health. The CDR3 runs from the conserved cysteine through the conserved F or W. A D gene is named only where the DNA matches it firmly. Clone size appears in some rows only: once, few, many, or a class for an expanded clone.

size: -; V: TRBV3-1; J: TRBJ1-4; D: -; CDR3: CASSTSHMGKLFF; DNA: TGTGCCAGCAGCACTTCGCATATGGGAAAACTGTTTTTT
size: -; V: TRBV6-5; J: TRBJ1-2; D: -; CDR3: CASSYSSNTYRESGYTF; DNA: TGTGCCAGCAGTTACTCGAGTAACACGTACAGGGAGTCTGGCTACACCTTC
size: -; V: TRBV12-3/TRBV12-4; J: TRBJ2-7; D: -; CDR3: CASSFAGAEQYF; DNA: TGTGCCAGCAGTTTTGCGGGGGCCGAGCAGTACTTC
size: -; V: TRBV4-3; J: TRBJ2-5; D: -; CDR3: CASSQDYETQYF; DNA: TGCGCCAGCAGCCAGGATTACGAGACCCAGTACTTC
size: -; V: TRBV12-3/TRBV12-4; J: TRBJ2-7; D: -; CDR3: CASSFGFYEQYF; DNA: TGTGCCAGCAGTTTCGGGTTCTACGAGCAGTACTTC
size: -; V: TRBV6-5; J: TRBJ2-5; D: TRBD1; CDR3: CASSYGGRGQETQYF; DNA: TGTGCCAGCAGTTACGGCGGCAGGGGGCAAGAGACCCAGTACTTC
size: -; V: TRBV20-1; J: TRBJ2-5; D: -; CDR3: CSARGPQSQETQYF; DNA: TGCAGTGCTAGAGGCCCGCAGTCACAAGAGACCCAGTACTTC
size: -; V: TRBV12-3/TRBV12-4; J: TRBJ2-5; D: TRBD1; CDR3: CASTTTGGETQYF; DNA: TGTGCCAGCACCACAACAGGGGGCGAGACCCAGTACTTC
size: -; V: TRBV5-6; J: TRBJ1-4; D: -; CDR3: CASSGRRGEEKLFF; DNA: TGTGCCAGCAGCGGACGCAGGGGTGAGGAAAAACTGTTTTTT
size: -; V: TRBV7-2; J: TRBJ2-5; D: -; CDR3: CASSLGDRTQYF; DNA: TGTGCCAGCAGCTTAGGAGATCGGACCCAGTACTTC
size: -; V: TRBV5-4; J: TRBJ1-2; D: -; CDR3: CASSLVLYYGYTF; DNA: TGTGCCAGCAGCTTGGTTCTATACTATGGCTACACCTTC
size: -; V: TRBV28; J: TRBJ1-6; D: -; CDR3: CASSLHLRRDKLRSPLHF; DNA: TGTGCCAGCAGTCTCCACCTGCGCAGGGACAAACTTCGTTCACCCCTCCACTTT
size: once; V: TRBV29-1; J: TRBJ2-3; D: -; CDR3: CSDWAPVRGTDTQYF; DNA: TGCAGCGACTGGGCCCCGGTAAGGGGCACAGATACGCAGTATTTT
size: once; V: TRBV7-2; J: TRBJ2-2; D: -; CDR3: CASSFGTPNTGELFF; DNA: TGTGCCAGCAGCTTTGGGACACCTAACACCGGGGAGCTGTTTTTT
size: -; V: TRBV20-1; J: TRBJ1-1; D: -; CDR3: CSARERTEAFF; DNA: TGCAGTGCTAGAGAGAGGACCGAAGCTTTCTTT
size: once; V: TRBV2; J: TRBJ2-1; D: -; CDR3: CASSERRTLNEQFF; DNA: TGTGCCAGCAGTGAAAGGCGGACTCTGAATGAGCAGTTCTTC
size: -; V: TRBV18; J: TRBJ2-7; D: TRBD2; CDR3: CASSIGSGEYEQYF; DNA: TGTGCCAGCTCTATAGGTAGCGGGGAGTACGAGCAGTACTTC
size: -; V: TRBV12-5; J: TRBJ2-7; D: -; CDR3: CASGLVPVGYEQYF; DNA: TGTGCTAGTGGTTTGGTACCTGTCGGCTACGAGCAGTACTTC
size: -; V: TRBV7-9; J: TRBJ2-7; D: -; CDR3: CASSLATGTTPLYEQYF; DNA: TGTGCCAGCAGCTTAGCGACGGGGACCACCCCTCTCTACGAGCAGTACTTC
size: -; V: TRBV20-1; J: TRBJ2-2; D: -; CDR3: CSARERTINTGELFF; DNA: TGCAGTGCTAGGGAGAGGACTATCAACACCGGGGAGCTGTTTTTT
size: -; V: TRBV12-3/TRBV12-4; J: TRBJ1-2; D: TRBD1; CDR3: CASGTGIGYTF; DNA: TGTGCCAGCGGGACAGGGATTGGCTACACCTTC
size: -; V: TRBV28; J: TRBJ1-2; D: -; CDR3: CASSLPGEAAYGYTF; DNA: TGTGCCAGCAGTTTGCCAGGGGAGGCAGCCTATGGCTACACCTTC
size: few; V: TRBV5-6; J: TRBJ2-3; D: -; CDR3: CASSPRGADTQYF; DNA: TGTGCCAGCAGCCCCAGGGGTGCAGATACGCAGTATTTT
size: -; V: TRBV2; J: TRBJ2-1; D: TRBD2; CDR3: CASITRGGPYNEQFF; DNA: TGTGCCAGCATAACGCGCGGGGGGCCCTACAATGAGCAGTTCTTC
size: -; V: TRBV4-3; J: TRBJ1-6; D: -; CDR3: CASSQVAGAYSPLHF; DNA: TGCGCCAGCAGCCAAGTGGCAGGGGCTTATTCACCCCTCCACTTT
size: -; V: TRBV9; J: TRBJ2-1; D: -; CDR3: CASSADSNEQFF; DNA: TGTGCCAGCAGCGCGGACAGCAATGAGCAGTTCTTC
size: -; V: TRBV7-8; J: TRBJ2-6; D: -; CDR3: CASSLVRGAGANVLTF; DNA: TGTGCCAGCAGCTTAGTGAGGGGCGCTGGGGCCAACGTCCTGACTTTC
size: -; V: TRBV5-6; J: TRBJ1-2; D: -; CDR3: CASSHDGPVGYTF; DNA: TGTGCCAGCAGCCATGACGGACCCGTGGGCTACACCTTC
size: -; V: TRBV12-3/TRBV12-4; J: TRBJ1-6; D: -; CDR3: CASSLVANSPLHF; DNA: TGTGCCAGCAGTTTGGTGGCGAATTCACCCCTCCACTTT
size: -; V: TRBV28; J: TRBJ2-7; D: -; CDR3: CASSASVGSGGYEQYF; DNA: TGTGCCAGCAGTGCCTCCGTCGGGTCCGGGGGATACGAGCAGTACTTC
size: -; V: TRBV12-3/TRBV12-4; J: TRBJ1-2; D: -; CDR3: CASSLRQRYGYTF; DNA: TGTGCCAGCAGTTTACGACAGAGATATGGCTACACCTTC
size: -; V: TRBV12-3/TRBV12-4; J: TRBJ1-5; D: TRBD1; CDR3: CASIPGTGGHQPQHF; DNA: TGTGCCAGTATCCCCGGGACAGGGGGGCATCAGCCCCAGCATTTT
size: -; V: TRBV7-2; J: TRBJ2-5; D: TRBD1; CDR3: CASSWGQVRQETQYF; DNA: TGTGCCAGCAGCTGGGGACAGGTTCGACAAGAGACCCAGTACTTC